This paragraph covers one T cell receptor beta chain sequence. Its antigen remains unidentified. Amplification used 60 Vbeta primers and 13 Jbeta primers. Sequenced by immunoSEQ multiplex PCR; TCRdb stores in-frame clones only, minus some. The sample contains about 150,000 clones, approximately 70% of which appear only once. The data derive from a study of cytomegalovirus exposure and HLA in healthy donors. Across the study: Around 190 million T cells yielded about 120 million unique TCR beta sequences, as an earlier analysis found.

Study-level findings and limits: In a later analysis, the majority of CMV-associated beta chains seemingly showed HLA restriction. The study designated 160 or so TCR beta chains cytomegalovirus-associated.

Sample: PBMCs. This sequence was found in a woman aged 55-70 years in good health and CMV-seropositive.

The CDR3 DNA is TGCGCCAGCAGCGTAGACAGGTCGCGGGAAAAACTGTTTTTT. Its translation is CASSVDRSREKLFF. The genes are TRBV5-1 and TRBJ1-4, with D tentatively TRBD1 (6 bases). V was shortened by 4 bases and J by 8 bases, with 15 bases between the two germline ends. Germline V gives CDR1 SGHRS, CDR2 YFSETQ. The CDR3 spans 14 residues. The whole variable domain, filled in from reference TRBV5-1 and TRBJ1-4, reads KAGVTQTPRYLIKTRGQQVTLSCSPISGHRSVSWYQQTPGQGLQFLFEYFSETQRNKGNFPGRFSGRQFSNSRSEMNVSTLELGDSALYLCASSVDRSREKLFFGSGTQLSVL.